Listed here is a single T cell receptor beta chain. Its target is not known. Sequencing was performed with immunoSEQ multiplex PCR; in TCRdb, only in-frame clones are kept and a portion is missing. The top ten hold roughly 0.82% of the sample, which has over 950,000 clones, around three quarters seen once. The data were taken from a study of shared clonotypes between healthy human individuals. Study outcomes and limitations: Clonotypes shared by all four donors outscored non-shared clonotypes in generation probability. Naive subsets generally exceeded memory subsets in estimated richness.

This clonotype originated in a young man in good health. Some clones in this sample may be carry-over from other donors' samples. The material sequenced was memory CD4+ T cells from PBMCs. Subset specified: CD45RA-negative fraction.

The CDR3, as DNA: TGTGCAAGCCCCCTGGGGACAGGGGGGACAGATACGCAGTATTTT. This sequence encodes CASPLGTGGTDTQYF. The genes are TRBV12-2 and TRBJ2-3; TRBD1 is taken as the D call from the table, unchecked against the DNA. TRBV12-2 is a pseudogene segment. This CDR3 is built from 15 residues.